These 4 T cell receptor beta chains share one sample of origin, sequenced in a study of T cell responses to AZD1222 COVID-19 vaccine (dated by TCRdb to 2020 to 2023). The library was made by the immunoSEQ multiplex PCR assay. TCRdb stores this immuneACCESS table with in-frame sequences only. Part of the clones is absent; in the studies checked, under half of the shortfall reflects unresolved V genes, and no reason is known for the rest. The table for this sample lists 90,000 to 130,000 clones; roughly 92% of them were counted only once. The top ten hold 2% to 2.5% of the sample. The time point label corresponds to: about 28 days (+/-7) after the second vaccine dose. Sample: peripheral blood, taken 28 days after the second AZD1222 dose. These receptors came from an adult who received the AZD1222 COVID-19 vaccine.

The V gene is TRBV2, the J gene TRBJ1-1, with D uncertain. Trimming cost V 6 bases and J 4 bases, with 12 bases left between them. The V gene's germline CDR1 is SNHLY and CDR2 FYNNEI. The CDR3 totals 13 residues. Here the CDR3 reads CASSADTGTEAFF. The CDR3, as DNA: TGTGCCAGCAGCGCCGACACCGGCACTGAAGCTTTCTTT.

The chain couples TRBV3-1 (or the pseudogene TRBV3-2) to TRBJ2-5; no definite D call. This CDR3 has 13 residues. CDR1 is LGHDT and CDR2 is YNNKEL in the germline V gene (reference sequence). The V and J ends lost 1 base and 0 bases respectively, with 3 bases between them. The CDR3 here is CASSQGHQETQYF. CDR3 nucleotide sequence: TGTGCCAGCAGCCAAGGACACCAAGAGACCCAGTACTTC.

This chain connects TRBV28 to TRBJ2-7; D gene ambiguous. Per the germline V gene, CDR1 is MDHEN and CDR2 is SYDVKM. The CDR3 runs to 13 residues. V lost 5 bases, J lost 1 base, and 9 bases lay in between. This chain's CDR3 is CASSGQPSYEQYF. CDR3 sequence (DNA): TGTGCCAGCAGTGGCCAGCCTTCCTACGAGCAGTACTTC.

The chain links TRBV18 to TRBJ1-5, with 7 bases that match TRBD1. This CDR3 contains 15 residues. From germline, CDR1 is KGHSH and CDR2 LQKENI. After removal of 8 bases from V and 6 bases from J, the junction contained 13 bases not matched to a gene. The CDR3 loop is CASVQGPGIGQPQHF. The CDR3 DNA reads TGTGCCAGCGTACAGGGGCCGGGGATTGGTCAGCCCCAGCATTTT. The full variable domain, in which reference TRBV18 and TRBJ1-5 provide the parts outside the CDR3, is NAGVMQNPRHLVRRRGQEARLRCSPMKGHSHVYWYRQLPEEGLKFMVYLQKENIIDESGMPKERFSAEFPKEGPSILRIQQVVRGDSAAYFCASVQGPGIGQPQHFGDGTRLSIL.